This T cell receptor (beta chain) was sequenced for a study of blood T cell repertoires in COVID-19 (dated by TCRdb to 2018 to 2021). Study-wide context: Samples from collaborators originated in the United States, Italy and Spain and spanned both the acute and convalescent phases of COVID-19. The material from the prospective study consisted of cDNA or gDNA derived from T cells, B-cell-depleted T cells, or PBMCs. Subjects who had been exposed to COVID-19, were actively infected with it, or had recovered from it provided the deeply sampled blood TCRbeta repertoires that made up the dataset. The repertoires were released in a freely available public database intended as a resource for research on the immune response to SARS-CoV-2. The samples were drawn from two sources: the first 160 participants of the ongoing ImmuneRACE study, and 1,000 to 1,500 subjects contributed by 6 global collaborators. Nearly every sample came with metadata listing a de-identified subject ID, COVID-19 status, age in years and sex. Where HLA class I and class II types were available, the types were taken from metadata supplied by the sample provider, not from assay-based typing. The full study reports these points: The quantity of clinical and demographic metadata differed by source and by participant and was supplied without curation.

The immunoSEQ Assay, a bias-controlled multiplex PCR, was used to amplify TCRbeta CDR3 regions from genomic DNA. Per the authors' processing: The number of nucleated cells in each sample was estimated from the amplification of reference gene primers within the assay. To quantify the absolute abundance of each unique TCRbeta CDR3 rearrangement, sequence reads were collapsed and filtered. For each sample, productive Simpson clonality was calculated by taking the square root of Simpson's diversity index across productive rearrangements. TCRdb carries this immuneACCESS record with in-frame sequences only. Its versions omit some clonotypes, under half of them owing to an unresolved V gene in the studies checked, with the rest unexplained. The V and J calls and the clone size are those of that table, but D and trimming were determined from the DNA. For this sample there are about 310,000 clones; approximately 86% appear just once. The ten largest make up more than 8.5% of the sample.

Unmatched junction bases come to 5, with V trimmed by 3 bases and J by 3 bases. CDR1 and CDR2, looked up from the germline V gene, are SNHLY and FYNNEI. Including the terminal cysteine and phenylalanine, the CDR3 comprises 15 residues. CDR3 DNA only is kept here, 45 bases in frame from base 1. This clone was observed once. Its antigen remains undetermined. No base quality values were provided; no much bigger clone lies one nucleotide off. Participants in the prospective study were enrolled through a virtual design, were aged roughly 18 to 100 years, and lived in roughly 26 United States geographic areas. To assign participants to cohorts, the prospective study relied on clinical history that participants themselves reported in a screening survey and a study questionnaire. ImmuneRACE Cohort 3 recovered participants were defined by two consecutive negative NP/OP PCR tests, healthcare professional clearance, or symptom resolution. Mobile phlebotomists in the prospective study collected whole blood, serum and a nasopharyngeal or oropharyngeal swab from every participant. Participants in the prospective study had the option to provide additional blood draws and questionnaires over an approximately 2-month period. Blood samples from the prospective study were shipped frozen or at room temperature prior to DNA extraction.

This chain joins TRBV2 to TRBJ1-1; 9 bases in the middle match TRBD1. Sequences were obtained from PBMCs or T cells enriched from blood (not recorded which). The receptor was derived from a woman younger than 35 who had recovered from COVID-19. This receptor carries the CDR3 CASSEGTGWYTEAFF. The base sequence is TGTGCCAGCAGTGAGGGGACAGGGTGGTACACTGAAGCTTTCTTT.